This TCR beta chain was captured by sequencing in a study of blood T cell repertoires in COVID-19. Whole-study context: COVID-19 samples collected from the United States, Italy and Spain covered acute and convalescent phases. PBMCs, B-cell-depleted T cells, or T cells were the source of the cDNA or gDNA that made up the material.

The germline gives CDR1 MGHRA, CDR2 YSYEKL. Trimming cost V 1 base and J 0 bases; bases outside gene matches: 13. The CDR3 loop spans 20 amino acids. Authors' data handling: Amplifying reference gene primers gave estimates of nucleated cell counts. Only in-frame clones appear in the TCRdb table, and some are missing; sequencing was by immunoSEQ multiplex PCR. For V, J and clone size, that table is used; D and trimming come from the DNA. The sample comprises around 310,000 clones, roughly 90% of which are singletons, and roughly 4% rests with the top ten. What was sequenced was peripheral blood. The chain couples TRBV4-1 to TRBJ2-3, with 10 bases fitting TRBD2. The origin of this receptor is a woman aged 45-65 years with active or convalescent COVID-19. CDR3: CASSQGPPSGGTSSTDTQYF. The CDR3 nucleotides are TGCGCCAGCAGCCAAGGACCCCCTAGCGGGGGAACCTCTAGCACAGATACGCAGTATTTT.